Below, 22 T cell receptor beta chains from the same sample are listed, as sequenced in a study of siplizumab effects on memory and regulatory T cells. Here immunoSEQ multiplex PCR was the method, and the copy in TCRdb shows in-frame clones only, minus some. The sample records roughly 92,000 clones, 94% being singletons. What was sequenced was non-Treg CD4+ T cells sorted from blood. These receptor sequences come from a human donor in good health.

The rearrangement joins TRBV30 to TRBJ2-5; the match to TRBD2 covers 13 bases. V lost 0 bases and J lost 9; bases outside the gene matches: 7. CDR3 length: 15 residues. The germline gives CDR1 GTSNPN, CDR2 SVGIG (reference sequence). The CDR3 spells CAWSVGLAGHRAQYF. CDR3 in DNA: TGTGCCTGGAGTGTGGGACTAGCGGGGCACCGGGCCCAGTACTTC.

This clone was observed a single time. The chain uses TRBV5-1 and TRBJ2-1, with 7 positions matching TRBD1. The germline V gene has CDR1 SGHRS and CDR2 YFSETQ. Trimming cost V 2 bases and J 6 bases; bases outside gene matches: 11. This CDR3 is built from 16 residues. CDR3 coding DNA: TGCGCCAGCAGCTTAATGACAGGGAGAGCCGTCAATGAGCAGTTCTTC. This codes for CASSLMTGRAVNEQFF.

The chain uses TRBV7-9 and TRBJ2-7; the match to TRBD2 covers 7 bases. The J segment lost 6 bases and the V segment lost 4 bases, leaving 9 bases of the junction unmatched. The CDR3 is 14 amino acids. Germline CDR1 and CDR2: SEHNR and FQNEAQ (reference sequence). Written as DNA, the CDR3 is TGTGCCAGCAGCTCCCATTTCACTAGCGCCGAGCAGTACTTC. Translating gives CASSSHFTSAEQYF.

The CDR3 coding sequence is TGCAGTGCTAGCAAGGAGGAAGCTTTCTTT. Its protein is CSASKEEAFF. This chain uses TRBV20-1 with TRBJ1-1; D call uncertain. The CDR3 contains 10 residues. Trimming took off 3 bases at V and 8 bases at J, with 7 bases between the two ends. CDR1 and CDR2 from the germline V gene are DFQATT and SNEGSKA (reference sequence).

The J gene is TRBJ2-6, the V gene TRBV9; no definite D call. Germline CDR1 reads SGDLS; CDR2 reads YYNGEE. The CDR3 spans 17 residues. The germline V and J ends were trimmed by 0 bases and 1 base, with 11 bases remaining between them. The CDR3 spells CASSVEGVGSGANVLTF. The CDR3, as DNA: TGTGCCAGCAGCGTAGAAGGAGTGGGGTCTGGGGCCAACGTCCTGACTTTC.

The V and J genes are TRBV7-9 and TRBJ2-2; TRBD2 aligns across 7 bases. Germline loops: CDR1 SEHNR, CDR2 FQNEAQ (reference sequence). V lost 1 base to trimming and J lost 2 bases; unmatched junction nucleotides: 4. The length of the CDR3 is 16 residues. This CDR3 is CASSLDPGLNTGELFF. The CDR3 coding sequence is TGTGCCAGCAGCTTAGACCCGGGACTAAACACCGGGGAGCTGTTTTTT.

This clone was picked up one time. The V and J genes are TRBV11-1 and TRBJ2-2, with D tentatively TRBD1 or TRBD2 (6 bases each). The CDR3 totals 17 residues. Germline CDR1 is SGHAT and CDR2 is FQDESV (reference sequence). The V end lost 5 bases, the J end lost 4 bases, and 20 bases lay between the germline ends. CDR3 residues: CASSRGAGRGGTGELFF. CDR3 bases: TGTGCCAGCAGCAGGGGGGCGGGCAGGGGTGGCACCGGGGAGCTGTTTTTT. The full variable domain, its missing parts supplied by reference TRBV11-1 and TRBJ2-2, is EAEVAQSPRYKITEKSQAVAFWCDPISGHATLYWYRQILGQGPELLVQFQDESVVDDSQLPKDRFSAERLKGVDSTLKIQPAELGDSAMYLCASSRGAGRGGTGELFFGEGSRLTVL.

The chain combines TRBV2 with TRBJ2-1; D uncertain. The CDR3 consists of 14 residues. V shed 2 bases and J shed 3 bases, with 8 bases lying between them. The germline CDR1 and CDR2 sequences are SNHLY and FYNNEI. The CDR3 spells CASSEWVDYNEQFF. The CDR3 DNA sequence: TGTGCCAGCAGTGAATGGGTAGACTACAATGAGCAGTTCTTC.

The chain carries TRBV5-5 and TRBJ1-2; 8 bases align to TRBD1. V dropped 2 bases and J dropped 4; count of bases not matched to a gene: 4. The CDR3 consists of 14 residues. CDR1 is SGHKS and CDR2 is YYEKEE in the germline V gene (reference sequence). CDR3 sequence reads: CASSFDRGLYGYTF. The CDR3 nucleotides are TGTGCCAGCAGCTTTGACAGGGGCCTCTATGGCTACACCTTC.

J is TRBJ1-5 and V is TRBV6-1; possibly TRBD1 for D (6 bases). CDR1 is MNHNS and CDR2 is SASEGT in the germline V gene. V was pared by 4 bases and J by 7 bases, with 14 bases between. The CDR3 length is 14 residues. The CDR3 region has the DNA TGTGCCAGCAGTGTGTCGGCAGGGGACCAGCCCCAGCATTTT. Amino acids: CASSVSAGDQPQHF.

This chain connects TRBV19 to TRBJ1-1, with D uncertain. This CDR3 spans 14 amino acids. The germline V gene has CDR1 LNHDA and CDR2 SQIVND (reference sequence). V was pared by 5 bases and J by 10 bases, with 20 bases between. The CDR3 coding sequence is TGTGCCAGTAGTCCGACCGGGATGAGTGTGCGAGCTTTCTTT. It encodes CASSPTGMSVRAFF.

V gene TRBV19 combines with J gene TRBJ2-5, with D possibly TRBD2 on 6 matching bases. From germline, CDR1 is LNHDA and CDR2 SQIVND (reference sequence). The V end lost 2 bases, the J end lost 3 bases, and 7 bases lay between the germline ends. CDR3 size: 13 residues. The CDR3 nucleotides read TGTGCCAGTAGTATAACGGGGGAAGAGACCCAGTACTTC. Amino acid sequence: CASSITGEETQYF.

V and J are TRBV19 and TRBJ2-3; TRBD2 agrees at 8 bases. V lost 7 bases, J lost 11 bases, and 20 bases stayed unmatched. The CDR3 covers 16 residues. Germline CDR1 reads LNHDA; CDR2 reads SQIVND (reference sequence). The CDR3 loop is CASTVVSGLGPREQYF. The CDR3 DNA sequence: TGTGCCAGTACCGTGGTATCGGGACTAGGGCCGCGGGAGCAGTATTTT.

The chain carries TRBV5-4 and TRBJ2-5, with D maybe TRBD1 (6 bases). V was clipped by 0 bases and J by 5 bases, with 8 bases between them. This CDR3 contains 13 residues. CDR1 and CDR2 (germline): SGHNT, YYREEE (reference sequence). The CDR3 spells CASSLGDTETQYF. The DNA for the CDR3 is TGTGCCAGCAGCTTGGGGGACACCGAGACCCAGTACTTC. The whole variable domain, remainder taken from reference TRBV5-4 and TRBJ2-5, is ETGVTQSPTHLIKTRGQQVTLRCSSQSGHNTVSWYQQALGQGPQFIFQYYREEENGRGNFPPRFSGLQFPNYSSELNVNALELDDSALYLCASSLGDTETQYFGPGTRLLVL.

This CDR3 reads CASKDQVSSYNEQFF. Here the CDR3 DNA reads TGTGCCAGCAAAGACCAGGTGAGCTCCTACAATGAGCAGTTCTTC. This chain connects TRBV5-4 to TRBJ2-1; D remains unclear. With 6 bases removed from V and 0 bases from J, the gap between germline ends came to 13 bases. CDR1 is SGHNT and CDR2 is YYREEE in the germline V gene (reference sequence). The CDR3 has 15 amino acids.

The CDR3 region has the DNA TGTGCCAGCAGTGTGGGACAGAACAATCAGCCCCAGCATTTT. Protein sequence: CASSVGQNNQPQHF. V and J are TRBV6-1 and TRBJ1-5; TRBD1 aligns across 7 bases. Losses at the gene ends were 4 bases for V and 3 bases for J; bases not matched to a gene: 3. The germline gives CDR1 MNHNS, CDR2 SASEGT. The CDR3 sequence is 14 residues long.

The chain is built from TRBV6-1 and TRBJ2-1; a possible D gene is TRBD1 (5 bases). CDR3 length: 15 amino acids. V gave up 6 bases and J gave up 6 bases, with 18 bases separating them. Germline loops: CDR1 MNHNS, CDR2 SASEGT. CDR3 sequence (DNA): TGTGCCAGCAGGGAGTGGACAACCTGGACCAATGAGCAGTTCTTC. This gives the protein CASREWTTWTNEQFF.

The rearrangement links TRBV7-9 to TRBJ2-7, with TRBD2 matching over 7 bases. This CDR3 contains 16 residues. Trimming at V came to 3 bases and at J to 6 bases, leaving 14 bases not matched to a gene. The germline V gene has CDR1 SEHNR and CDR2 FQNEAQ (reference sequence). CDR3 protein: CASSLGGPRDQAEQYF. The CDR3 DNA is TGTGCCAGCAGCTTGGGAGGGCCCAGGGATCAAGCCGAGCAGTACTTC.

The CDR3 bases are TGTGCCATCAGTACTAGCGGGGGGGCCTACGAGCAGTACTTC. Residues: CAISTSGGAYEQYF. The gene calls are TRBV10-3 and TRBJ2-7; TRBD2 matches at 13 bases. CDR1 is ENHRY and CDR2 is SYGVKD in the germline V gene. The CDR3 has 14 residues. The V segment lost 5 bases and the J segment 2 bases; nucleotides outside the gene matches: 0.

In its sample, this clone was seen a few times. In DNA, the CDR3 is TGTGCCAGCCGCTCGACAGGGAACCAGCCCCAGCATTTT. Residues: CASRSTGNQPQHF. The rearrangement uses TRBV27 and TRBJ1-5, with 7 nucleotides matching TRBD1. J was trimmed by 7 bases and V by 8 bases; bases with no gene match: 8. The germline V gene has CDR1 MNHEY and CDR2 SMNVEV (reference sequence). The CDR3 totals 13 residues.

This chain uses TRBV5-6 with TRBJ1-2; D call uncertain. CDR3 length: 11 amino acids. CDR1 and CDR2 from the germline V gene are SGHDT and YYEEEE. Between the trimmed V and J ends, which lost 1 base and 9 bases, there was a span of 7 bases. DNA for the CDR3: TGTGCCAGCAGCTTGCAGACTAGCTACACCTTC. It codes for CASSLQTSYTF.

CDR3: CASSQDRLAGAGGNEQFF. CDR3 sequence (DNA): TGTGCCAGCAGCCAAGATCGGCTAGCGGGAGCTGGCGGAAATGAGCAGTTCTTC. V usage is TRBV14 and J usage is TRBJ2-1; 10 positions match TRBD2. The CDR3 is 18 amino acids. Germline trimming cut 0 bases from V and 7 bases from J; bases unmatched to any gene: 12. Germline V lookup: CDR1 SGHDN, CDR2 FVKESK.